The 6 T cell receptor beta chains below come from one sample, sequenced in a study of regulatory T cells in long-lasting Graves disease. Time point noted: newly diagnosed GD, antithyroid drugs for less than 3 months. Making the TCR library involved RNA that had been extracted from PBMCs. Sequencing libraries for TCR beta were prepared with iRepertoire HTBI primers and Arm-PCR of CDR3 regions. TCRdb fed the multiplex PCR reads into MiXCR, producing one record per CDR3 protein. The sample records about 540,000 distinct CDR3 sequences, 13% being singletons. The same data also went into a second study, on T cells in Graves' hyperthyroidism and ophthalmopathy.

The source material was peripheral blood mononuclear cells (PBMCs), sampled at new diagnosis, from a patient treated with antithyroid drugs. The receptors here all came from a man in his thirties or forties with Graves disease.

This clonotype was seen only a few times. This rearrangement joins TRBV20-1 to TRBJ2-2; 7 bases fit TRBD2. The CDR3 extends over 19 amino acids. V lost 2 bases, J lost 0 bases, and 15 bases stayed unmatched. Germline-derived CDR1 and CDR2 are DFQATT and SNEGSKA (reference sequence). The CDR3 DNA is TGCAGTGCTAGACAAAATATCTGGTGGGGGGGAACGAACACCGGGGAGCTGTTTTTT. Encoded protein: CSARQNIWWGGTNTGELFF.

This clonotype showed up just a few times. The chain carries TRBV28 and TRBJ1-6; TRBD1 agrees at 10 bases. The V segment lost 5 bases and the J segment 7 bases; nucleotides outside the gene matches: 11. CDR3 length equals 17 residues. CDR1 and CDR2 from the germline V gene are MDHEN and SYDVKM. Written as DNA, the CDR3 is TGTGCCAGCAGTGCCCGACAGGGGGCGACCACGAATTCACCCCTCCACTTT. This translates into CASSARQGATTNSPLHF.

This clonotype was seen ten or more times. This chain links TRBV7-9 with TRBJ1-6; D unclear. Germline V lookup: CDR1 SEHNR, CDR2 FQNEAQ (reference sequence). The CDR3 length is 13 residues. V was trimmed by 5 bases and J by 8 bases, leaving 10 bases between them. Here the CDR3 DNA reads TGTGCCAGCAGCCCCGGCGGGGATTCACCCCTCCACTTT. It yields the protein CASSPGGDSPLHF.

This clonotype was detected ten times or more. V is TRBV6-1 and J is TRBJ2-2; D is undetermined. V shed 5 bases and J shed 4 bases, with 17 bases lying between them. Germline V CDR1 and CDR2: MNHNS, SASEGT. The CDR3 length is 16 residues. The CDR3 nucleotides read TGTGCCAGCAGTCCATCCTTAGCTCGGGCCACCGGGGAGCTGTTTTTT. This sequence encodes CASSPSLARATGELFF.

The V and J genes are TRBV6-2 or TRBV6-3 and TRBJ1-4, with a weak D call TRBD1 (5 bases). The CDR3 extends over 16 amino acids. Between the trimmed V and J ends, which lost 6 bases and 5 bases, there was a span of 19 bases. Per the germline V gene, CDR1 is MNHEY and CDR2 is SVGEGT. The CDR3 DNA is TGTGCCAGCAGGATCATTGCGGGGCACCTCAATGAAAAACTGTTTTTT. Its translation: CASRIIAGHLNEKLFF.

This clonotype came up many times. This chain's CDR3 is CASSGSTGESQETQYF. Here the CDR3 DNA reads TGTGCCAGCAGCGGCTCGACAGGGGAGTCACAAGAGACCCAGTACTTC. The V gene is TRBV9, the J gene TRBJ2-5, with 8 positions matching TRBD1. The V segment lost 3 bases and the J segment 2 bases; nucleotides outside the gene matches: 9. This CDR3 contains 16 residues. In germline, CDR1 is SGDLS, CDR2 YYNGEE.